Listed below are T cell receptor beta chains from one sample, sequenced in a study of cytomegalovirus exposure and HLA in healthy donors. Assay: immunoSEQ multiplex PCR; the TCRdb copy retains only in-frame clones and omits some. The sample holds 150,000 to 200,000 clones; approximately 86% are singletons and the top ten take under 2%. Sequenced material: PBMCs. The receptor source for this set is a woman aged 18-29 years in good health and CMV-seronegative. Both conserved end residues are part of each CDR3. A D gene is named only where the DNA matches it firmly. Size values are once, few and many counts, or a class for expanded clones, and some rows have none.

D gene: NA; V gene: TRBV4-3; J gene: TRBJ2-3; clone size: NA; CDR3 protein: CASSPEWRATTDTQYF; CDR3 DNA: TGCGCCAGCAGTCCCGAGTGGAGAGCGACCACAGATACGCAGTATTTT
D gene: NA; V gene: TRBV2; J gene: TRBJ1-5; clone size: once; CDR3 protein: CASSRGGVSNQPQHF; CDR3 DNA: TGTGCCAGCAGCCGCGGGGGGGTGAGCAATCAGCCCCAGCATTTT
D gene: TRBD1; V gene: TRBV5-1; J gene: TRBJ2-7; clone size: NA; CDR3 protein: CASRTGGSGTGGHRIYEQYF; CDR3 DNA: TGCGCCAGCAGGACCGGAGGGAGCGGGACAGGGGGCCATCGAATCTACGAGCAGTACTTC
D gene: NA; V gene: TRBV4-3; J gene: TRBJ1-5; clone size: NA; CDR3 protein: CASSQDRRQPQHF; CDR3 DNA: TGCGCCAGCAGCCAAGATCGGCGGCAGCCCCAGCATTTT
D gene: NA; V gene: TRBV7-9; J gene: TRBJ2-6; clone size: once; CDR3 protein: CASSLRSVGANVLTF; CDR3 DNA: TGTGCCAGCAGCCTCCGGAGCGTTGGGGCCAACGTCCTGACTTTC
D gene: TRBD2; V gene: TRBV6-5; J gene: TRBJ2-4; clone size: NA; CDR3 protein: CASSYGSGRLIQYF; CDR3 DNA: TGTGCCAGCAGTTACGGTAGCGGGAGATTGATTCAGTACTTC
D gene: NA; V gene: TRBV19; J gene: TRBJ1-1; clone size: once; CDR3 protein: CASSIGSRDLRGAFF; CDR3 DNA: TGTGCCAGTAGTATCGGTTCCAGGGACTTACGAGGAGCTTTCTTT
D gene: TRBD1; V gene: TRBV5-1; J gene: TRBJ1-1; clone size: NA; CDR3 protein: CASSPRDRRWDTEAFF; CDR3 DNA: TGCGCCAGCAGCCCCCGGGACAGGAGGTGGGACACTGAAGCTTTCTTT
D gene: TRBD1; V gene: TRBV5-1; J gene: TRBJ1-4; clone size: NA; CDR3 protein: CASSPTARDRKDEKLFF; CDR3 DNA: TGCGCCAGCTCCCCGACTGCCCGGGACAGGAAGGATGAAAAACTGTTTTTT
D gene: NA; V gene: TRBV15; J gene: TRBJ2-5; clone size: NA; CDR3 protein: CATSRDRRALGETQYF; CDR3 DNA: TGTGCCACCAGCAGAGATCGGAGGGCCCTCGGGGAGACCCAGTACTTC
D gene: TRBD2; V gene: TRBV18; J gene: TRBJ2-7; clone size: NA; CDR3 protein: CASSPGEASGGIEQYF; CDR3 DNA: TGTGCCAGCTCACCAGGAGAGGCTAGCGGGGGGATCGAGCAGTACTTC
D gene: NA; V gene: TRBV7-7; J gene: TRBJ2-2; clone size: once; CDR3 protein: CASSLAGRGGTGELFF; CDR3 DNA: TGTGCTAGCAGCTTAGCGGGCAGGGGCGGAACCGGGGAGCTGTTTTTT
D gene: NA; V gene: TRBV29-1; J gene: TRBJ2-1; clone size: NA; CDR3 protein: CSVEDVIRVGGSYNEQFF; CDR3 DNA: TGCAGCGTTGAAGACGTAATCAGGGTAGGGGGCTCCTACAATGAGCAGTTCTTC
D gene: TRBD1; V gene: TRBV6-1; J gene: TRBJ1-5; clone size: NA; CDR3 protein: CASRADRTGSQPQHF; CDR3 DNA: TGTGCCAGCAGGGCGGACAGGACCGGTAGTCAGCCCCAGCATTTT
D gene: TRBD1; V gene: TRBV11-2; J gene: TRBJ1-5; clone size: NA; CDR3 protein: CASSFPGQEGAQHF; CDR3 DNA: TGTGCCAGCAGCTTCCCGGGACAGGAGGGGGCCCAGCATTTT
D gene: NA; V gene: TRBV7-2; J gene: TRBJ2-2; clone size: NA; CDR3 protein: CASIDTFNTGELFF; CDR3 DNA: TGTGCCAGCATCGACACCTTTAACACCGGGGAGCTGTTTTTT
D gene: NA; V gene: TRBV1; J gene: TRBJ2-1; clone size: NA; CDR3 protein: CTSSQDMRLAFYNEQFF; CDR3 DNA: TGCACCAGCAGCCAAGATATGAGACTAGCCTTCTACAATGAGCAGTTCTTC
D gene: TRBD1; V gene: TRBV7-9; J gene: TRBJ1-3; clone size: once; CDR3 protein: CASSFGQVAPGNTIYF; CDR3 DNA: TGTGCCAGCAGCTTCGGACAGGTTGCGCCAGGAAACACCATATATTTT
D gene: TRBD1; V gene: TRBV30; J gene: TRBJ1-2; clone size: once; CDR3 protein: CAWSGLNRGYGYTF; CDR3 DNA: TGTGCCTGGAGTGGATTAAACAGGGGCTATGGCTACACCTTC
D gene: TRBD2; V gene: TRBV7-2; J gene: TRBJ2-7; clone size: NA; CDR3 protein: CASSGGTSGRRAYEQYF; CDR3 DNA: TGTGCCAGCAGCGGCGGGACTAGCGGGAGGCGGGCCTACGAGCAGTACTTC
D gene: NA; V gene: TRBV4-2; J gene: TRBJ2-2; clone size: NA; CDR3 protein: CASSQVLANTGELFF; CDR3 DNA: TGTGCCAGCAGCCAAGTACTAGCGAACACCGGGGAGCTGTTTTTT
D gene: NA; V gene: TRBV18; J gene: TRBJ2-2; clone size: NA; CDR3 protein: CASSPPLGGQNTGELFF; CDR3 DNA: TGTGCCAGCTCACCACCTCTGGGGGGGCAGAACACCGGGGAGCTGTTTTTT
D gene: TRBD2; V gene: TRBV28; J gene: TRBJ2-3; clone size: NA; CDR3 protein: CASLAGDNTDTQYF; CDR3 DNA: TGTGCCAGTTTAGCGGGGGACAACACAGATACGCAGTATTTT
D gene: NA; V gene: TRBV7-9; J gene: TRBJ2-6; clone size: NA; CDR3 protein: CASRWDNSGANVLTF; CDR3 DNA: TGTGCCAGCAGGTGGGACAACTCTGGGGCCAACGTCCTGACTTTC
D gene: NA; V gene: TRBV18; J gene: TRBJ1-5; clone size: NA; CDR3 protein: CASSPLAGVDQPQHF; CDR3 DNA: TGTGCCAGCTCACCACTGGCGGGGGTGGATCAGCCCCAGCATTTT
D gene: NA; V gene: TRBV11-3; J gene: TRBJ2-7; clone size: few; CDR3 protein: CASSLRARSGEQYF; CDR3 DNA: TGTGCCAGCAGCCTCAGGGCTCGGTCTGGCGAGCAGTACTTC
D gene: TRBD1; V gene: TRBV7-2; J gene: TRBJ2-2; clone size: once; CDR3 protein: CASSRDRGRTGELFF; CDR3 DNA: TGTGCCAGCAGCCGGGACAGGGGACGAACCGGGGAGCTGTTTTTT
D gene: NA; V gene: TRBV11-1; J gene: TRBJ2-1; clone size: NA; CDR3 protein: CASSVGRGPYNEQFF; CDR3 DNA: TGTGCCAGCAGCGTCGGCCGTGGGCCCTACAATGAGCAGTTCTTC
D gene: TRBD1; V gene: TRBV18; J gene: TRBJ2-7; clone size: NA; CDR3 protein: CASSPSGQGLHEQYF; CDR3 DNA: TGTGCCAGCTCACCATCGGGACAGGGGCTCCACGAGCAGTACTTC
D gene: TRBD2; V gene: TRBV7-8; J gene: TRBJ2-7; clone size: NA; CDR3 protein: CASSSSPPLAGGLYEQYF; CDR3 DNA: TGTGCCAGCAGCTCCTCGCCTCCGCTAGCGGGAGGGTTATACGAGCAGTACTTC
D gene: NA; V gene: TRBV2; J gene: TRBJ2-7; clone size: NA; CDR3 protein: CASNLQETAYEQYF; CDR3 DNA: TGTGCCAGCAATCTACAAGAGACAGCCTACGAGCAGTACTTC
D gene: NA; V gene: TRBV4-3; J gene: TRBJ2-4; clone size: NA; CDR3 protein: CASSPSGRGKNIQYF; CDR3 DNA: TGCGCCAGCAGCCCCTCTGGACGGGGGAAAAACATTCAGTACTTC
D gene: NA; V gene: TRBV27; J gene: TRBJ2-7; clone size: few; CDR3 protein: CASSFGWPSGNEQYF; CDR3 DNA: TGTGCCAGCAGTTTTGGGTGGCCCTCGGGGAACGAGCAGTACTTC
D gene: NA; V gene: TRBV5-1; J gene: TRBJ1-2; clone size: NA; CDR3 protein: CASRQAPANYGYTF; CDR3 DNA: TGCGCCAGTCGACAGGCTCCCGCTAACTATGGCTACACCTTC
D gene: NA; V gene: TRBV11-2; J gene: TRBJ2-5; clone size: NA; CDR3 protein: CASSLDTWGGRQETQYF; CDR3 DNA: TGTGCCAGCAGCTTAGATACCTGGGGGGGGCGACAAGAGACCCAGTACTTC
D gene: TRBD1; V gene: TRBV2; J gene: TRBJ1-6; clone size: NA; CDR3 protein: CASWTGGGGNSPLHF; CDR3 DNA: TGTGCCAGCTGGACAGGGGGCGGGGGTAATTCACCCCTCCACTTT
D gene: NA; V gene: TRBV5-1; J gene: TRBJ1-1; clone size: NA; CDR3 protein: CASSLRAGNTEAFF; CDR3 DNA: TGCGCCAGCAGCCTAAGGGCGGGAAACACTGAAGCTTTCTTT